This entry lists 8 T cell receptor beta chains sequenced from one sample in a study of PD-1 blockade in classical Hodgkin lymphoma. Noted time point: cycle 4 day 1 (C4D1), after less than seven weeks of nivolumab. Each of the patients experienced relapse following autologous stem cell transplantation, and their brentuximab vedotin exposure differed. Only in-frame clones appear in the TCRdb table, and some are missing; sequencing was by immunoSEQ multiplex PCR. The sample gives several thousand clones, about 61% of which show up once; around 27% is in the top ten. The specimen comprised peripheral blood mononuclear cells (PBMCs), sampled before the fourth cycle of nivolumab. Every receptor here comes from a human donor with classical Hodgkin lymphoma.

This clone was seen a single time. V is TRBV4-2 and J is TRBJ2-3, with 7 bases fitting TRBD1. V was clipped by 4 bases and J by 4 bases; unmatched bases: 8. Germline lookup yields CDR1 LGHNA and CDR2 YNFKEQ. This CDR3 comprises 15 residues. CDR3 residues: CASSPRQGSADTQYF. The CDR3, as DNA: TGTGCCAGCAGCCCCCGACAGGGAAGTGCAGATACGCAGTATTTT.

The chain recombines TRBV7-8 with TRBJ1-2; no reliable D call. Trimming removed 0 bases from V and 8 bases from J, with 4 bases in between. The CDR3 runs to 11 residues. CDR1 is SGHVS and CDR2 is FQNEAQ in the germline V gene. CDR3 in DNA: TGTGCCAGCAGCTTAGCGGGGGGCTACACCTTC. Translating it yields CASSLAGGYTF.

The chain uses TRBV19 and TRBJ2-7; either TRBD1 or TRBD2 may fit D (5 bases each). V gave up 4 bases and J gave up 3 bases, with 13 bases separating them. In germline, CDR1 is LNHDA, CDR2 SQIVND (reference sequence). The CDR3 covers 14 residues. The CDR3 DNA reads as TGTGCCAGTAGTACACCGGGACGGCTCTACGAGCAGTACTTC. It codes for CASSTPGRLYEQYF.

The table lists this clone with a few counts. The chain links TRBV9 to TRBJ2-5, with 9 bases lining up with TRBD1. The CDR3 sequence is 15 residues long. Germline CDR1 and CDR2: SGDLS and YYNGEE. The V gene end was trimmed by 5 bases and the J gene end by 3 bases; junction bases not matched to a gene: 8. The CDR3 DNA follows: TGTGCCAGCAGTATATGGGACAGGGCTGAAGAGACCCAGTACTTC. It translates to CASSIWDRAEETQYF.

This rearrangement joins TRBV18 to TRBJ2-1; a possible D gene is TRBD2 (6 bases). This CDR3 has 12 amino acids. The V gene lost 3 bases and the J gene lost 10 bases, with 10 bases spanning the gap. Germline CDR1 is KGHSH and CDR2 is LQKENI. The CDR3 region is CASSPTGEEQFF. The CDR3 DNA follows: TGTGCCAGCTCACCGACGGGAGAGGAGCAGTTCTTC.

The J gene is TRBJ2-1, the V gene TRBV6-5; 10 bases map to TRBD2. This CDR3 contains 15 residues. Germline V gene sequence: CDR1 MNHEY, CDR2 SVGAGI. J was trimmed by 0 bases and V by 7 bases; bases with no gene match: 3. CDR3 bases: TGTGCCAGCACCGGGACTAGCGCCTCCTACAATGAGCAGTTCTTC. Its protein product is CASTGTSASYNEQFF.

The V gene is TRBV5-1, the J gene TRBJ1-1; no clear D gene. The CDR3 loop spans 13 amino acids. Germline CDR1 reads SGHRS; CDR2 reads YFSETQ. Trimming pared 5 bases from V and 1 base from J, leaving 9 bases between. DNA for the CDR3: TGCGCCAGCAGTCGCTCGGGGAACACTGAAGCTTTCTTT. Translating it yields CASSRSGNTEAFF.

The J gene is TRBJ1-5, the V gene TRBV19; TRBD1 agrees at 8 bases. This CDR3 contains 15 residues. Trimming cost V 5 bases and J 5 bases; bases outside gene matches: 8. Per the germline V gene, CDR1 is LNHDA and CDR2 is SQIVND (reference sequence). The CDR3 DNA sequence: TGTGCCAGTAGTCCTGGGGACAGGCGTGATCAGCCCCAGCATTTT. As protein: CASSPGDRRDQPQHF.